This TCR beta chain was documented in a study of blood T cell repertoires in COVID-19 (dated by TCRdb to about 2020). At the level of the whole study: The collaborator samples originated in the United States, Italy and Spain and spanned the acute and convalescent phases of COVID-19. The prospective study material was composed of cDNA or gDNA derived from T cells, B-cell-depleted T cells, or PBMCs. Deeply sampled blood TCRbeta repertoires from subjects exposed to, actively infected with, or recovered from COVID-19 were included in the dataset. The repertoires were released in a freely available public database intended as a resource for research on the immune response to SARS-CoV-2. The samples were drawn from the first 160 participants of the ongoing ImmuneRACE study and from 1,200 or so subjects provided by 6 global collaborators. Nearly every sample came with metadata listing a de-identified subject ID, COVID-19 status, age in years and sex. Where available, HLA class I and class II types were obtained from metadata supplied by the sample provider rather than from assay-based typing.

Each collaborating institution followed its own protocols to collect whole blood in K2EDTA tubes. For TCRbeta analysis, collaborators shipped samples as frozen whole blood, isolated PBMCs, or DNA extracted from either of those sample types. TCRbeta CDR3 regions were amplified from genomic DNA by means of the immunoSEQ Assay, a bias-controlled multiplex PCR. The authors' analysis ran thus. Within the assay, amplification of reference gene primers was used to estimate how many nucleated cells each sample contained. To quantify the absolute abundance of each unique TCRbeta CDR3 rearrangement, sequence reads were collapsed and filtered. Productive Simpson clonality was computed per sample as the square root of Simpson's diversity index over productive rearrangements. TCRdb took over this immuneACCESS table, retaining in-frame rearrangements with V and J assigned. Such tables are incomplete; in checked studies, under half of the missing clones stem from an unresolved V gene, and the remainder is unexplained. V, J and clone size reflect that table, while D and trimming were determined from the DNA. Recorded for this sample are about 260,000 clones; approximately 86% of them occurred a single time. The top ten hold under 2.5% of the sample.

Study-level results and caveats: The amount of clinical and demographic metadata varied by source and participant and was provided uncurated.

Remarks on this clone: Its antigen is still unknown. No much larger clone exists at a distance of one base, and base qualities are not known.

CDR1 is given as SNHLY and CDR2 as FYNNEI, both from the germline V gene. From V the trimming removes 7 bases and from J it removes 7 bases, while the gene matches leave 13 bases of the junction unaccounted for. The CDR3 spans 16 residues, from the cysteine through the phenylalanine. Kept here is only the CDR3 DNA, which spans 48 bases and is read in frame from base 1. The chain links TRBV2 with TRBJ1-5; 10 bases in the junction line up with TRBD1. Specimen: peripheral blood. The clonotype originates from a man aged 25-40 years with active or convalescent COVID-19. For the CDR3, the sequence is CASTSRGQGFGQPQHF. The DNA sequence is as follows: TGTGCCAGCACGTCCCGGGGACAGGGGTTTGGGCAGCCCCAGCATTTT.